The 6 T cell receptor beta chains given below trace back to one sample, sequenced in a study of T cells after yellow fever vaccination. TCRdb analysed the 5' RACE reads with MiXCR anew, one entry per CDR3 protein. The data contain approximately 10,000 distinct CDR3 sequences, around 5.4% of them singletons. The sequences come from PBMCs, either bulk or a sorted T-cell subset (CD4+, CD8+, memory, or dextramer-sorted; not recorded which), collected on the day of the yellow fever booster vaccination. These receptor sequences come from a man aged 25 to 45 who received the YFV17D yellow fever vaccine.

This clonotype counts as medium-sized. A junction end diverges from the germline sequence, so it may reflect a read error. This rearrangement joins TRBV4-2 to TRBJ2-3, with no clear D. The length of the CDR3 is 13 residues. Germline V gene sequence: CDR1 LGHNA, CDR2 YNFKEQ. CDR3 residues: CASSQGLGTNGDF. DNA of the CDR3: TGTGCCAGCAGCCAAGGCCTAGGTACAAATGGCGATTTT.

This clonotype qualifies as medium-sized. This sequence joins TRBV13 and TRBJ2-7; the match to TRBD1 covers 8 bases. J gave up 4 bases and V 5 bases, and 10 bases lay outside the gene matches. CDR1 PRHDT and CDR2 FYEKMQ come from the germline V gene (reference sequence). This CDR3 is built from 15 residues. Written as DNA, the CDR3 is TGTGCCAGCAGCCTAGTCCAGGGGGCCAAATACGAGCAGTACTTC. Translated: CASSLVQGAKYEQYF.

This clonotype was seen repeatedly, ten times or more. V and J are TRBV24-1 and TRBJ2-2; 12 nucleotides line up with TRBD2. Germline loops: CDR1 KGHDR, CDR2 SFDVKD. This CDR3 contains 17 residues. V lost 6 bases, J lost 6 bases, and 10 bases stayed unmatched. The CDR3, as DNA: TGTGCCACCAGTAGCTCTAGCGGGAGGGCCGTGGCCGGGGAGCTGTTTTTT. Amino acids: CATSSSSGRAVAGELFF.

This clonotype was seen repeatedly, ten times or more. The gene calls are TRBV20-1 and TRBJ2-1; D may be TRBD2 (5 bases). The CDR3 extends over 14 amino acids. Germline CDR1 and CDR2: DFQATT and SNEGSKA (reference sequence). V lost 0 bases to trimming and J lost 10 bases, with 16 bases between them. This chain's CDR3 is CSARDNLRPGEQFF. The CDR3 bases are TGCAGTGCTAGAGATAATTTACGCCCGGGGGAGCAGTTCTTC.

This clonotype was picked up many times. The chain uses TRBV12-5 and TRBJ2-1; D may be TRBD2 (6 bases). Trimming removed 0 bases at V and 9 bases at J, with 15 bases between. This CDR3 has 15 residues. Germline V gene lookup returns CDR1 LGHNT and CDR2 FRNRAP. CDR3 region: CASGLVELAFREQFF. The CDR3 nucleotides read TGTGCTAGTGGTTTGGTAGAACTAGCCTTCCGTGAGCAGTTCTTC.

By sample share, this clonotype is medium-sized. CDR3 nucleotide sequence: TGCAGCGCCCGGTTCTCCTACGAGCAGTACTTC. Translated, it gives CSARFSYEQYF. The chain has TRBV29-1 and TRBJ2-7; D not certain. This CDR3 has 11 amino acids. Germline loops: CDR1 SQVTM, CDR2 ANQGSEA. Deletions cut 7 bases from V and 0 bases from J, with 7 bases between.